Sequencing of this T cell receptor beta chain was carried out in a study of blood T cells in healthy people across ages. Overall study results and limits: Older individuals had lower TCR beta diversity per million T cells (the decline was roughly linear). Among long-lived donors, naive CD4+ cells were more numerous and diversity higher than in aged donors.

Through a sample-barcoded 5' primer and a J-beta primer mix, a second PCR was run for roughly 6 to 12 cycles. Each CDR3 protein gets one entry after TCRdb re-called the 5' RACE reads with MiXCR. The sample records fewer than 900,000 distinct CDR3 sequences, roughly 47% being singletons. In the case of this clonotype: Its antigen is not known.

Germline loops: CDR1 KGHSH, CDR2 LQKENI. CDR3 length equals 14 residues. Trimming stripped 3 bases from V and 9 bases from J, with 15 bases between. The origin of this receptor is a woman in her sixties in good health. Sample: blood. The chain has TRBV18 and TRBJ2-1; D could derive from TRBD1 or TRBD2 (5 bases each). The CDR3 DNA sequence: TGTGCCAGCTCACCGACCGGGGTGGGACGTGAGCAGTTCTTC. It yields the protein CASSPTGVGREQFF.